A single sample gave rise to the 9 T cell receptor beta chains below, sequenced in a study of blood T cell repertoires in COVID-19. TCRdb keeps only in-frame clones here, not all; method: immunoSEQ multiplex PCR. The data contain roughly 150,000 clones, 80% to 90% of them singletons. The specimen was PBMCs or T cells enriched from blood (not recorded which). The receptor source for this set is a woman aged 45-60 years who had recovered from COVID-19.

The chain joins TRBV5-6 to TRBJ1-4; D is unresolved. The ends were cut back, 5 bases at V and 4 bases at J, with 12 bases in the middle. Germline V gene data show CDR1 as SGHDT and CDR2 as YYEEEE. The CDR3 is 14 residues long. The chain's CDR3 is CASSPAGINEKLFF. CDR3 DNA sequence: TGTGCCAGCAGTCCCGCCGGGATTAATGAAAAACTGTTTTTT.

This chain connects TRBV4-1 to TRBJ2-7; D is ambiguous. The CDR3 is made up of 16 amino acids. V gave up 0 bases and J gave up 3 bases, with 15 bases separating them. Germline CDR1 and CDR2: MGHRA and YSYEKL. The CDR3 region is CASSQDPRISFYEQYF. CDR3 DNA sequence: TGCGCCAGCAGCCAAGACCCGCGTATCTCGTTCTACGAGCAGTACTTC.

The chain recombines TRBV29-1 with TRBJ1-2; tentatively, D is TRBD1 (6 bases). The CDR3 is 13 amino acids. V lost 3 bases and J lost 5, with 13 bases in between. Germline-derived CDR1 and CDR2 are SQVTM and ANQGSEA. The chain's CDR3 is CSVDSDSSYGYTF. The DNA for the CDR3 is TGCAGCGTTGACTCGGACAGCAGTTATGGCTACACCTTC.

The chain couples TRBV25-1 to TRBJ1-6; 8 nucleotides line up with TRBD1. After removal of 10 bases from V and 0 bases from J, the junction contained 8 bases not matched to a gene. Germline V gene data show CDR1 as MGHDK and CDR2 as SYGVNS. The CDR3 covers 16 residues. The CDR3 nucleotides read TGTGCCACTCTGTGGACAGGGAGCTCCTATAATTCACCCCTCCACTTT. Amino acids: CATLWTGSSYNSPLHF. The whole variable domain, filled in from reference TRBV25-1 and TRBJ1-6, reads EADIYQTPRYLVIGTGKKITLECSQTMGHDKMYWYQQDPGMELHLIHYSYGVNSTEKGDLSSESTVSRIRTEHFPLTLESARPSHTSQYLCATLWTGSSYNSPLHFGNGTRLTVT.

In its sample, this clone was seen a few times. The gene calls are TRBV5-1 and TRBJ2-7, with 8 positions matching TRBD1. Germline V gene lookup returns CDR1 SGHRS and CDR2 YFSETQ. CDR3 length equals 18 residues. Trimming removed 1 base from V and 3 bases from J; junction bases left unmatched: 15. The CDR3 sequence: CASSLRPLGQGANYEQYF. In DNA, the CDR3 is TGCGCCAGCAGCTTGAGACCCCTAGGACAGGGTGCGAACTACGAGCAGTACTTC.

DNA for the CDR3: TGTGCCAGTAGTATAAGGGCCGAATCGGGGGGATCCTACGAGCAGTACTTC. This gives the protein CASSIRAESGGSYEQYF. The chain carries TRBV19 and TRBJ2-7; TRBD2 agrees at 7 bases. The CDR3 length is 17 residues. After removal of 2 bases from V and 1 base from J, the junction contained 11 bases not matched to a gene. Germline-derived CDR1 and CDR2 are LNHDA and SQIVND (reference sequence).

V usage is TRBV5-4 and J usage is TRBJ1-2, with D unresolved. CDR3 length: 14 residues. Between the trimmed V and J ends, which lost 2 bases and 3 bases, there was a span of 11 bases. Per germline, CDR1 SGHNT and CDR2 YYREEE (reference sequence). For the CDR3, the DNA is TGTGCCAGCAGCTTCGGAGGAGGCCACTATGGCTACACCTTC. Translating it yields CASSFGGGHYGYTF.

This clone occurred a few times. The V call is TRBV4-2, the J call TRBJ1-1; D gene uncertain. Trimming stripped 5 bases from V and 5 bases from J, with 15 bases between. Germline V CDR1 and CDR2: LGHNA, YNFKEQ. The CDR3 is 14 amino acids. As DNA, the CDR3 is TGTGCCAGCAGCTCATCAAAAGGAGGAACTGAAGCTTTCTTT. This gives the protein CASSSSKGGTEAFF.

The chain combines TRBV13 with TRBJ2-4; D is ambiguous. Trimming left V 4 bases short and J 2 bases short, with 12 bases between. Germline loops: CDR1 PRHDT, CDR2 FYEKMQ (reference sequence). CDR3 length: 15 amino acids. CDR3 in amino acids: CASSSEQIPKNIQYF. CDR3 in DNA: TGTGCCAGCAGCTCAGAACAGATACCCAAAAACATTCAGTACTTC.